A single sample is the source of the 10 T cell receptor beta chains below, sequenced in a study of early T cells in non-severe SARS-CoV-2 infection. TCRdb reprocessed the 5' RACE reads with MiXCR, giving one entry per CDR3 protein. This sample has tens of thousands of distinct CDR3 sequences, with around 4% found just once. Sequencing was carried out using whole blood. These receptors originate from an adult who was a healthcare worker with PCR-confirmed SARS-CoV-2 infection or an uninfected control (not recorded which).

This chain uses TRBV20-1 with TRBJ2-5; 8 bases fit TRBD2. Germline CDR1 is DFQATT and CDR2 is SNEGSKA (reference sequence). V lost 6 bases and J lost 4; bases outside the gene matches: 13. CDR3 length: 15 residues. As DNA, the CDR3 is TGCAGTGCCCGCGGGGCAGCGGGAGTTGGAGAGACCCAGTACTTC. It specifies CSARGAAGVGETQYF.

The V and J genes are TRBV25-1 and TRBJ1-1; D is perhaps TRBD1 (6 bases). Trimming shortened V by 3 bases and J by 2 bases, and 13 bases separated the two germline ends. Germline lookup yields CDR1 MGHDK and CDR2 SYGVNS. This CDR3 comprises 15 residues. The CDR3 region is CASSDPGAYNTEAFF. For the CDR3, the DNA is TGTGCCAGCAGTGATCCAGGGGCGTACAACACTGAAGCTTTCTTT.

Ten or more counts support this clonotype. As DNA, the CDR3 is TGTGCCAGCAGCTTCGGGGACAGGGTAGGAACTGAAGCTTTCTTT. Its translation is CASSFGDRVGTEAFF. V is TRBV7-9 and J is TRBJ1-1; 9 positions agree with TRBD1. This CDR3 has 15 residues. With 3 bases clipped from V and 5 bases from J, the junction kept 7 bases outside the gene matches. Germline V lookup: CDR1 SEHNR, CDR2 FQNEAQ (reference sequence).

This clonotype was counted at least ten times. The chain recombines TRBV28 with TRBJ2-7; weak D call: TRBD2 (5 bases). The germline CDR1 and CDR2 sequences are MDHEN and SYDVKM. The CDR3 runs to 15 residues. V was cut by 3 bases and J by 3 bases, with 15 bases left in between. CDR3 in DNA: TGTGCCAGCAGTTTGCCCAGACTCCGGGGCTACGAGCAGTACTTC. Its translation is CASSLPRLRGYEQYF.

This clonotype was counted only a few times. V is TRBV7-8 and J is TRBJ2-5; 12 positions match TRBD2. The germline V gene encodes CDR1 SGHVS and CDR2 FQNEAQ. V lost 3 bases and J lost 3; bases outside the gene matches: 5. CDR3 length: 16 amino acids. The CDR3: CASSFRTSGKEETQYF. Written as DNA, the CDR3 is TGTGCCAGCAGCTTTAGGACTAGCGGGAAGGAAGAGACCCAGTACTTC.

Ten or more counts support this clonotype. V and J are TRBV20-1 and TRBJ2-7; TRBD2 matches at 10 bases. Losses at the gene ends were 2 bases for V and 4 bases for J; bases not matched to a gene: 8. The V gene's germline CDR1 is DFQATT and CDR2 SNEGSKA (reference sequence). The CDR3 covers 15 residues. The CDR3 DNA follows: TGCAGTGCTAGATTAAGCGGGAGGGCCTTGTACGAGCAGTACTTC. Its protein product is CSARLSGRALYEQYF.

In this sample, this clonotype turned up many times. The chain is built from TRBV29-1 and TRBJ2-1; 8 nucleotides agree with TRBD1. V dropped 6 bases and J dropped 8; count of bases not matched to a gene: 12. CDR1 is SQVTM and CDR2 is ANQGSEA in the germline V gene. CDR3 length equals 14 residues. DNA of the CDR3: TGCAGCGTGAGCCCGGGACAGGCCTTTGATGAGCAGTTCTTC. It is translated as CSVSPGQAFDEQFF.

This clonotype was picked up many times. The rearrangement uses TRBV12-3 or TRBV12-4 and TRBJ2-7; tentatively, D is TRBD1 or TRBD2 (7 bases each). Trimming stripped 6 bases from V and 7 bases from J, with 16 bases between. There are 13 residues in the CDR3. In nucleotides, the CDR3 is TGTGCCAGCAGCCTGACAGGGAGGGGAGAGCAGTACTTC. Translating it yields CASSLTGRGEQYF.

This clonotype was counted ten times or more. CDR3 sequence: CATSSPRGGSGPNTGELFF. In DNA form, the CDR3 reads TGTGCCACCAGCAGCCCGAGGGGCGGGAGCGGGCCGAACACCGGGGAGCTGTTTTTT. The chain uses TRBV15 and TRBJ2-2; TRBD2 matches at 7 bases. This CDR3 contains 19 residues. Germline CDR1 and CDR2: LNHNV and YYDKDF (reference sequence). The V gene end was trimmed by 3 bases and the J gene end by 0 bases; junction bases not matched to a gene: 13.

In its sample, this clonotype was seen many times. The chain couples TRBV5-1 to TRBJ1-1, with D unclear. V was shortened by 0 bases and J by 0 bases, with 9 bases between the two germline ends. This CDR3 has 15 residues. Per germline, CDR1 SGHRS and CDR2 YFSETQ. CDR3 sequence (DNA): TGCGCCAGCAGCTTGGCGGCTCCCTTGAACACTGAAGCTTTCTTT. Protein product: CASSLAAPLNTEAFF.